These 11 T cell receptor beta chains were all obtained from the same sample, sequenced in a study of identical twins. MiXCR was run by TCRdb on the 5' RACE reads, yielding one entry per CDR3 protein. The repertoire holds about 690,000 distinct CDR3 sequences, 21% seen once, with roughly 4% in the top ten. These data were also reused for a study on T cells expressing NK-cell markers.

Sequenced material: PBMCs. Source of these receptors: a woman aged 18 to 35 in good health.

This chain uses TRBV5-1 with TRBJ2-3, with 10 bases aligning to TRBD2. Per germline, CDR1 SGHRS and CDR2 YFSETQ. The CDR3 consists of 17 residues. Germline trimming cut 0 bases from V and 5 bases from J; bases unmatched to any gene: 9. The CDR3 spells CASSLALAGAGGDTQYF. The CDR3 DNA is TGCGCCAGCAGCTTGGCTCTAGCGGGGGCCGGGGGAGATACGCAGTATTTT.

This clonotype was recorded a few times. The genes are TRBV5-5 and TRBJ2-3, with TRBD2 matching 7 bases. Looked up from germline, CDR1 is SGHKS and CDR2 is YYEKEE (reference sequence). CDR3 length: 15 residues. V gave up 7 bases and J gave up 2 bases; unmatched junction bases: 10. The CDR3 reads CASGTGLADTDTQYF. The DNA for the CDR3 is TGTGCCAGCGGAACTGGGCTAGCGGACACAGATACGCAGTATTTT. Based on the CDR3 plus reference TRBV5-5 and TRBJ2-3, the full variable domain is DAGVTQSPTHLIKTRGQQVTLRCSPISGHKSVSWYQQVLGQGPQFIFQYYEKEERGRGNFPDRFSARQFPNYSSELNVNALLLGDSALYLCASGTGLADTDTQYFGPGTRLTVL.

This rearrangement joins TRBV20-1 to TRBJ2-3; 7 nucleotides match TRBD2. J was trimmed by 5 bases and V by 5 bases; bases with no gene match: 4. This CDR3 region has 12 residues. Germline CDR1 and CDR2: DFQATT and SNEGSKA (reference sequence). CDR3 protein: CSARTRIDTQYF. The CDR3 nucleotides are TGCAGTGCTCGGACTAGAATAGATACGCAGTATTTT.

In its sample, this clonotype was seen a few times. The genes are TRBV7-9 and TRBJ2-4, with TRBD2 as a possible D gene (5 bases). The CDR3 spans 15 residues. V lost 11 bases and J lost 2, with 19 bases in between. Germline V gene data show CDR1 as SEHNR and CDR2 as FQNEAQ (reference sequence). CDR3: CAGRGSAQTKNIQYF. DNA of the CDR3: TGTGCCGGGAGAGGTAGCGCCCAAACCAAAAACATTCAGTACTTC. Variable domain in full (rest from reference TRBV7-9 and TRBJ2-4): DTGVSQNPRHKITKRGQNVTFRCDPISEHNRLYWYRQTLGQGPEFLTYFQNEAQLEKSRLLSDRFSAERPKGSFSTLEIQRTEQGDSAMYLCAGRGSAQTKNIQYFGAGTRLSVL.

The chain employs TRBV4-1 and TRBJ2-2; D is possibly TRBD1 (6 bases). From germline, CDR1 is MGHRA and CDR2 YSYEKL. The length of the CDR3 is 15 residues. V was trimmed by 6 bases and J by 3 bases, leaving 14 bases between them. CDR3 sequence reads: CASSLQGRDTGELFF. In nucleotides, the CDR3 is TGCGCCAGCAGTTTACAGGGACGCGACACCGGGGAGCTGTTTTTT.

The chain recombines TRBV12-3 or TRBV12-4 with TRBJ2-3, with D perhaps TRBD1 (6 bases). The V end was cut by 6 bases, the J end by 2 bases, with 12 bases between. The CDR3 has 14 amino acids. CDR3 loop: CASSTDRITDTQYF. CDR3 in DNA: TGTGCCAGCAGCACGGACAGAATCACAGATACGCAGTATTTT.

This clonotype was seen only once. J is TRBJ2-3 and V is TRBV27, with 9 bases that match TRBD2. V shed 3 bases and J 7 bases; nucleotides not matched to a gene: 5. The germline gives CDR1 MNHEY, CDR2 SMNVEV (reference sequence). The CDR3 is 14 amino acids. The DNA of the CDR3 is TGTGCCAGCAGTTTGGCGGGGGGGCCGAATACGCAGTATTTT. It specifies CASSLAGGPNTQYF.

In this sample, this clonotype turned up many times. The chain couples TRBV15 to TRBJ2-5, with 11 bases aligning to TRBD2. Germline V CDR1 and CDR2: LNHNV, YYDKDF (reference sequence). Trimming took 0 bases from V and 4 from J; bases not matched to a gene: 10. The CDR3 runs 18 residues. The CDR3 nucleotides are TGTGCCACCAGCAGAGATCGAACTAGCGGGAGACGTGCAGAGACCCAGTACTTC. Translating gives CATSRDRTSGRRAETQYF.

The V gene is TRBV18, the J gene TRBJ1-5; 10 bases fit TRBD1. The germline gives CDR1 KGHSH, CDR2 LQKENI. V lost 4 bases to trimming and J lost 5 bases; unmatched junction nucleotides: 8. The CDR3 is made up of 16 amino acids. CDR3 amino acids: CASSLTRQGADQPQHF. The DNA for the CDR3 is TGTGCCAGCTCACTAACGAGACAGGGGGCTGATCAGCCCCAGCATTTT.

The V gene is TRBV7-2, the J gene TRBJ1-1; TRBD1 is a possible D gene (5 bases). V shed 5 bases and J shed 6 bases, with 22 bases lying between them. CDR3 length: 16 residues. Per the germline V gene, CDR1 is SGHTA and CDR2 is FQGNSA. CDR3 bases: TGTGCCAGCAGCCCTAGGCGGGGGGGAGTGGGCCCTGAAGCTTTCTTT. Translated: CASSPRRGGVGPEAFF.

The V and J genes are TRBV12-3 or TRBV12-4 and TRBJ2-1; the match to TRBD1 covers 12 bases. CDR3 length equals 17 residues. Trimming at V came to 11 bases and at J to 5 bases, leaving 16 bases not matched to a gene. For the CDR3, the DNA is TGTGCCTTCAGTTTAGCCTCCGGGACAGGGGGCCACAATGAGCAGTTCTTC. It codes for CAFSLASGTGGHNEQFF.